Given below is one T cell receptor beta chain in context. Its matching antigen is unknown. Original handling: Some patient CD8+ clones were larger than 1%, and these rarely matched published virus-specific TCRB sequences. TCRdb's table, derived via immunoSEQ multiplex PCR, lists solely in-frame clones and lacks some. V and J calls and clone size follow that table, whereas D and trimming were derived from the DNA. This table holds 25,000 to 35,000 clones, approximately 78% found once. This CDR3 comprises 14 residues. The V and J ends lost 5 bases and 6 bases respectively, with 14 bases between them. The germline gives CDR1 SGHVS, CDR2 FNYEAQ. This sample is part of a study of somatic mutations in cytotoxic T cells in rheumatoid arthritis. Study-wide results and limits: It was found that CD8+ T-cell clonality in rheumatoid arthritis patients did not differ significantly from that in age-matched healthy controls.

The investigators isolated CD4+ and CD8+ cells by positive magnetic bead selection and checked their purity by flow cytometry. This chain uses TRBV7-6 with TRBJ2-1; D not certain. This receptor was identified in an adult with rheumatoid arthritis. Source material: CD8+ T cells sorted from blood. Written as DNA, the CDR3 is TGTGCCAGCAGCCACGAACCTCCGGGCAATGAGCAGTTCTTC. Translating it yields CASSHEPPGNEQFF.